The 9 T cell receptor beta chains presented below share a single source sample, sequenced in a study of cytomegalovirus exposure and HLA in healthy donors (TCRdb year 2017). The library was generated by the immunoSEQ multiplex PCR assay. TCRdb took over this immuneACCESS table, retaining in-frame rearrangements with V and J assigned. Such tables are incomplete; in checked studies, under half of the missing clones stem from an unresolved V gene, and the remainder is unexplained. The sample includes around 150,000 clones, with 75% to 90% observed a single time. Around 2% of the sample is taken by the ten largest. The sequencing sample was made of PBMCs. These receptor sequences come from a woman between 18 and 29 years old in good health and CMV-seronegative.

V is TRBV7-9 and J is TRBJ1-2, with 8 bases aligning to TRBD1. The CDR3 is 17 amino acids. The V segment lost 5 bases and the J segment 2 bases; nucleotides outside the gene matches: 13. CDR1 is SEHNR and CDR2 is FQNEAQ in the germline V gene (reference sequence). CDR3 protein: CASSPRKTGVANYGYTF. In DNA form, the CDR3 reads TGTGCCAGCAGCCCCCGCAAGACAGGGGTGGCGAACTATGGCTACACCTTC.

The J gene is TRBJ2-1, the V gene TRBV9; perhaps TRBD2 as D (5 bases). Germline values: CDR1 SGDLS, CDR2 YYNGEE. This CDR3 comprises 15 residues. Trimming stripped 4 bases from V and 1 base from J, with 12 bases between. Here the CDR3 reads CASSPEGLSYNEQFF. The CDR3 coding sequence is TGTGCCAGCAGCCCCGAGGGTCTGTCCTACAATGAGCAGTTCTTC.

This clone was seen a few times. The J gene is TRBJ1-2, the V gene TRBV29-1, with D perhaps matching TRBD1 (6 bases). Germline V CDR1 and CDR2: SQVTM, ANQGSEA. Trimming left V 7 bases short and J 1 base short, with 10 bases between. This CDR3 comprises 12 residues. The CDR3 DNA reads as TGCAGCGCCGGGACATATAACTATGGCTACACCTTC. Protein: CSAGTYNYGYTF.

The chain carries TRBV2 and TRBJ1-1, with D maybe TRBD1 (5 bases). Trimming took 6 bases from V and 3 from J, leaving 14 bases between them. Germline CDR1 SNHLY, CDR2 FYNNEI. CDR3 length equals 14 residues. CDR3 nucleotides: TGTGCCAGCAGCCCCCTATTACAGGACACTGAAGCTTTCTTT. This translates into CASSPLLQDTEAFF.

V usage is TRBV27 and J usage is TRBJ1-1; D is ambiguous. Germline-derived CDR1 and CDR2 are MNHEY and SMNVEV (reference sequence). The V gene lost 6 bases and the J gene lost 5 bases, with 19 bases spanning the gap. The CDR3 is made up of 15 amino acids. This chain's CDR3 is CASRNLGRRDTEAFF. In nucleotides, the CDR3 is TGTGCCAGCAGGAACTTAGGACGGCGGGATACTGAAGCTTTCTTT.

This clone appeared a single time. The V and J genes are TRBV5-1 and TRBJ2-2; TRBD1 matches 8 bases. Germline-derived CDR1 and CDR2 are SGHRS and YFSETQ. The CDR3 totals 16 residues. Losses at the gene ends were 4 bases for V and 0 bases for J; bases not matched to a gene: 5. Here the CDR3 DNA reads TGCGCCAGCAGCCCCACGGACAGGGCGAACACCGGGGAGCTGTTTTTT. It codes for CASSPTDRANTGELFF.

The rearrangement links TRBV19 to TRBJ1-2; 7 positions match TRBD1. CDR3 length equals 13 residues. Germline V gene sequence: CDR1 LNHDA, CDR2 SQIVND (reference sequence). V was pared by 5 bases and J by 6 bases, with 6 bases of the junction left unmatched. This CDR3 reads CASSLGTADGYTF. CDR3 DNA sequence: TGTGCCAGTAGTCTCGGGACAGCGGATGGCTACACCTTC.

J is TRBJ2-1 and V is TRBV7-9; TRBD2 agrees at 9 bases. From germline, CDR1 is SEHNR and CDR2 FQNEAQ (reference sequence). After removal of 4 bases from V and 13 bases from J, the junction contained 14 bases not matched to a gene. CDR3 length: 15 amino acids. CDR3 bases: TGTGCCAGCAGCTACGCCCTAGCGGGGAGCAGAATCCAGTTCTTC. It is translated as CASSYALAGSRIQFF.

This chain uses TRBV5-4 with TRBJ1-2; the D is unclear. Germline V gene lookup returns CDR1 SGHNT and CDR2 YYREEE (reference sequence). V was cut by 0 bases and J by 0 bases, with 18 bases left in between. This CDR3 has 18 residues. For the CDR3, the DNA is TGTGCCAGCAGCTTGGTCCCCACAGTTCACGGATCTAACTATGGCTACACCTTC. This encodes CASSLVPTVHGSNYGYTF. The full variable domain, its missing parts supplied by reference TRBV5-4 and TRBJ1-2, is ETGVTQSPTHLIKTRGQQVTLRCSSQSGHNTVSWYQQALGQGPQFIFQYYREEENGRGNFPPRFSGLQFPNYSSELNVNALELDDSALYLCASSLVPTVHGSNYGYTFGSGTRLTVV.